The 18 T cell receptor beta chains below come from one sample, sequenced in a study of tumor-infiltrating lymphocytes in oesophageal squamous cell carcinoma. TCRdb reprocessed the PCR reads via MiXCR and lists one record per CDR3 protein. The sample carries under 8,000 distinct CDR3 sequences, roughly 15% recorded once. The sequencing input was esophageal tumor tissue. Receptor source: a male donor with esophageal squamous cell carcinoma.

By frequency in the sample, this clonotype is medium-sized. The chain employs TRBV6-1 and TRBJ2-1, with 11 positions matching TRBD1. V was clipped by 6 bases and J by 7 bases; unmatched bases: 5. The CDR3 length is 14 residues. Germline CDR1 reads MNHNS; CDR2 reads SASEGT. This CDR3 is CASSLRDRGNEQFF. CDR3 coding DNA: TGTGCCAGCAGCCTCCGGGACAGGGGGAATGAGCAGTTCTTC.

Many counts were recorded for this clonotype. The chain joins TRBV5-1 to TRBJ1-3; a possible D gene is TRBD1 (5 bases). CDR3 size: 14 residues. Per the germline V gene, CDR1 is SGHRS and CDR2 is YFSETQ. V was trimmed by 2 bases and J by 4 bases, leaving 10 bases between them. CDR3 in DNA: TGCGCCAGCAGCTTATCGGGGGAGGGAAACACCATATATTTT. Translated: CASSLSGEGNTIYF.

In its sample, this clonotype was seen many times. The chain uses TRBV6-1 and TRBJ1-6; a weak D match, TRBD1 (6 bases). The CDR3 contains 15 residues. Trimming took 3 bases from V and 3 from J, leaving 9 bases between them. Germline V CDR1 and CDR2: MNHNS, SASEGT. For the CDR3, the DNA is TGTGCCAGCAGTGAGGGGGGCAGCTATAATTCACCCCTCCACTTT. Amino acid sequence: CASSEGGSYNSPLHF.

In this sample, this clonotype turned up many times. The rearrangement links TRBV6-1 to TRBJ2-1; 7 bases fit TRBD1. Looked up from germline, CDR1 is MNHNS and CDR2 is SASEGT. The CDR3 length is 15 residues. After removal of 5 bases from V and 7 bases from J, the junction contained 11 bases not matched to a gene. The CDR3 reads CASSSIRQGGNEQFF. In nucleotides, the CDR3 is TGTGCCAGCAGTTCCATTCGACAGGGCGGTAATGAGCAGTTCTTC.

Ten or more counts support this clonotype. The V and J genes are TRBV5-1 and TRBJ1-1, with TRBD1 identical over 8 bases. With 4 bases clipped from V and 6 bases from J, the junction kept 17 bases outside the gene matches. CDR1 is SGHRS, CDR2 YFSETQ, per germline. This CDR3 contains 17 residues. CDR3 residues: CASSRSLIPQGAAEAFF. The CDR3 DNA reads TGCGCCAGCAGCCGGTCCCTGATACCGCAGGGGGCTGCTGAAGCTTTCTTT. The full variable domain, completed using reference TRBV5-1 and TRBJ1-1, is KAGVTQTPRYLIKTRGQQVTLSCSPISGHRSVSWYQQTPGQGLQFLFEYFSETQRNKGNFPGRFSGRQFSNSRSEMNVSTLELGDSALYLCASSRSLIPQGAAEAFFGQGTRLTVV.

The table lists this clonotype with many counts. This chain connects TRBV5-5 to TRBJ2-1; 8 nucleotides match TRBD1. This CDR3 has 15 residues. J was trimmed by 8 bases and V by 2 bases; bases with no gene match: 9. CDR1 and CDR2 from the germline V gene are SGHKS and YYEKEE (reference sequence). DNA for the CDR3: TGTGCCAGCAGCTTTGGTGACAGGGGTATCGATGAGCAGTTCTTC. Translating it yields CASSFGDRGIDEQFF.

This rearrangement joins TRBV5-1 to TRBJ2-7; possibly TRBD2 for D (6 bases). V was trimmed by 0 bases and J by 6 bases, leaving 10 bases between them. This CDR3 spans 13 amino acids. The germline CDR1 and CDR2 sequences are SGHRS and YFSETQ. CDR3 nucleotide sequence: TGCGCCAGCAGCTTGGCGGGGAGGCCCGAGCAGTACTTC. Translated: CASSLAGRPEQYF.

This clonotype was seen at least ten times. The chain links TRBV14 to TRBJ2-1; 8 bases map to TRBD2. V shed 7 bases, J shed 6 bases, and the junction held 11 bases outside the gene matches. This CDR3 contains 15 residues. CDR1 SGHDN and CDR2 FVKESK come from the germline V gene. CDR3 in DNA: TGTGCCAGCACGCCCCGCGGGGGGATGGGCAATGAGCAGTTCTTC. Translating it yields CASTPRGGMGNEQFF.

The rearrangement uses TRBV18 and TRBJ2-3; D is tentatively TRBD1 or TRBD2 (5 bases each). This CDR3 has 14 residues. Trimming stripped 4 bases from V and 0 bases from J, with 8 bases between. Germline assignment: CDR1 KGHSH and CDR2 LQKENI. For the CDR3, the DNA is TGTGCCAGCTCACGGGGGAGTAGCACAGATACGCAGTATTTT. This translates into CASSRGSSTDTQYF.

This clonotype rates as medium-sized. The chain links TRBV28 to TRBJ2-5, with 7 bases matching TRBD2. The CDR3 totals 14 residues. The V gene's germline CDR1 is MDHEN and CDR2 SYDVKM. V lost 10 bases to trimming and J lost 4 bases; unmatched junction nucleotides: 12. The CDR3 region is CATKRGYPSETQYF. DNA for the CDR3: TGTGCCACCAAGCGGGGATACCCGTCAGAGACCCAGTACTTC. The whole variable domain, remainder taken from reference TRBV28 and TRBJ2-5, is DVKVTQSSRYLVKRTGEKVFLECVQDMDHENMFWYRQDPGLGLRLIYFSYDVKMKEKGDIPEGYSVSREKKERFSLILESASTNQTSMYLCATKRGYPSETQYFGPGTRLLVL.

The sample holds many counts of this clonotype. The chain has TRBV27 and TRBJ2-1; D perhaps matches TRBD1 (5 bases). Matching the DNA end better, TRBJ2-7 makes the J call doubtful. The CDR3 is 12 amino acids. The germline gives CDR1 MNHEY, CDR2 SMNVEV (reference sequence). CDR3 DNA: TGTGCCAGCAGTGCAGGGTCGTACGAGCAGTACTTC. This gives the protein CASSAGSYEQYF.

This clonotype rates as medium-sized (0.01 to 0.1%). This chain uses TRBV7-2 with TRBJ1-1; D remains ambiguous. V was pared by 1 base and J by 5 bases, with 11 bases between. Germline V gene lookup returns CDR1 SGHTA and CDR2 FQGNSA. The CDR3 has 14 amino acids. The CDR3 protein is CASSLGIPWTEAFF. The CDR3, as DNA: TGTGCCAGCAGCTTAGGCATCCCTTGGACTGAAGCTTTCTTT.

This clonotype is termed medium-sized. The CDR3 loop reads CASSSTTSFEQYF. CDR3 sequence (DNA): TGTGCCAGCAGTTCGACGACTAGTTTCGAGCAGTACTTC. V is TRBV6-1 and J is TRBJ2-7; D possibly corresponds to TRBD2 (6 bases). Germline CDR1 reads MNHNS; CDR2 reads SASEGT. Trimming stripped 5 bases from V and 6 bases from J, with 14 bases between. This CDR3 spans 13 amino acids.

The chain combines TRBV2 with TRBJ1-3; possibly TRBD1 for D (5 bases). The germline CDR1 and CDR2 sequences are SNHLY and FYNNEI. Trimming took 7 bases from V and 6 from J, leaving 16 bases between them. The CDR3 is made up of 14 amino acids. CDR3 in amino acids: CASKRQGFENTIYF. CDR3 nucleotide sequence: TGTGCCAGCAAGAGGCAGGGTTTTGAAAACACCATATATTTT. The whole variable domain, remainder taken from reference TRBV2 and TRBJ1-3, is EPEVTQTPSHQVTQMGQEVILRCVPISNHLYFYWYRQILGQKVEFLVSFYNNEISEKSEIFDDQFSVERPDGSNFTLKIRSTKLEDSAMYFCASKRQGFENTIYFGEGSWLTVV.

This clonotype rates as medium-sized. The rearrangement uses TRBV6-1 and TRBJ2-7, with D possibly matching TRBD2 (7 bases). Per germline, CDR1 MNHNS and CDR2 SASEGT. Trimming removed 1 base at V and 7 bases at J, with 17 bases between. There are 15 residues in the CDR3. CDR3 region: CASSEEAGANWEQYF. The CDR3 nucleotides read TGTGCCAGCAGTGAAGAGGCGGGGGCCAACTGGGAGCAGTACTTC.

This clonotype occurred a few times. A much larger clone lies one base from this, so it may be a read error. This sequence joins TRBV6-9 and TRBJ2-3, with 12 bases aligning to TRBD1. This CDR3 region has 18 residues. Germline values: CDR1 MNHGY, CDR2 SVAAGI. J lost 14 bases, V lost 6 bases, and 24 bases had no gene match. CDR3 sequence reads: CASSPPPGTGGTVGELYF. CDR3 bases: TGTGCCAGCAGCCCACCTCCCGGGACAGGGGGCACAGTCGGGGAGCTGTATTTT.

In its sample, this clonotype is medium-sized. The rearrangement joins TRBV7-2 to TRBJ1-2; 12 bases line up with TRBD1. The CDR3 is 14 amino acids. The junction had 1 base not matched to a gene; V was cut back by 3 bases and J by 5 bases. Germline CDR1 and CDR2: SGHTA and FQGNSA. CDR3 loop: CASSLGQGAYGYTF. For the CDR3, the DNA is TGTGCCAGCAGCTTGGGACAGGGGGCTTATGGCTACACCTTC.

This clonotype is medium-sized by share. The chain has TRBV24-1 and TRBJ2-1, with TRBD2 identical over 8 bases. Germline V CDR1 and CDR2: KGHDR, SFDVKD. The CDR3 is made up of 15 amino acids. With V trimmed by 6 bases and J by 6 bases, 9 bases remained unmatched. CDR3 residues: CATSTGLVGSNEQFF. CDR3 nucleotide sequence: TGTGCCACCAGTACGGGACTAGTGGGGTCCAATGAGCAGTTCTTC.